This TCR beta chain was retrieved from a study of PD-L1 blockade in urothelial cancer. Whole-study context: Blood was subjected to analysis at 3 weeks (second dose) and 6 weeks following treatment start. A median blood sample held roughly 150,000 T cells and tens of thousands of unique TCRs.

Sequencing was performed with immunoSEQ multiplex PCR; in TCRdb, only in-frame clones are kept and a portion is missing. In the table there are about 48,000 clones, more than 75% of which are singletons. Study-level results: Pretreatment blood TCR clonality under the median forecast improved survival.

Sample time point: peripheral blood 6 weeks after treatment start. Locally advanced or metastatic urothelial carcinoma affected all patients. On this clone itself: Its specificity is unknown.

Germline V gene lookup returns CDR1 LGHNA and CDR2 YNFKEQ. Trimming removed 4 bases from V and 3 bases from J; junction bases left unmatched: 9. The CDR3 loop spans 15 amino acids. Material: PBMCs, obtained around atezolizumab (anti-PD-L1) treatment. V and J are TRBV4-2 and TRBJ2-7; 7 nucleotides match TRBD2. The receptor comes from a man aged 60 to 75 with urothelial cancer. CDR3 amino acids: CASSRGTITNYEQYF. CDR3 sequence (DNA): TGTGCCAGCAGCCGGGGGACTATCACTAACTACGAGCAGTACTTC.